This entry concerns a single TCR beta chain. Its antigen is not identified. The data stem from a study of CD8+CD57+ T cells in acquired aplastic anemia. Overall study context: The DNA of sorted CD4+ and CD8+ cells averaged roughly 3.2 ug.

Before being chosen for sequencing, patients had shown CD8+CD57+ cell expansion by flow cytometry. As a group, the patients uniformly had severe acquired aplastic anemia. The length of the CDR3 is 16 residues. The germline V and J ends were trimmed by 0 bases and 4 bases, with 15 bases remaining between them. Germline CDR1 and CDR2: LNHNV and YYDKDF (reference sequence). Study-level findings and limits: In common between the patients and the controls were approximately 28 CD8+ CDR3 sequences.

The study profiled TCR beta VDJ and CDR3 using genomic DNA as template. TCRdb re-derived calls from the reads in MiXCR, one entry per CDR3 protein. Seen here are approximately 80,000 distinct CDR3 sequences, about three quarters observed once, and the top ten hold around 80%. The chain uses TRBV15 and TRBJ1-1; no clear D. The specimen was sorted CD4+, CD8+, or CD8+CD57+ T cells (not recorded which) from PBMCs. The TCR was taken from a human donor with aplastic anemia. In DNA form, the CDR3 reads TGTGCCACCAGCAGAGATCTGACCCCAACCGGCACTGAAGCTTTCTTT. Its protein product is CATSRDLTPTGTEAFF.